These T cell receptor beta chains were read from a single sample in a study of a mutant IDH1 vaccine in newly diagnosed glioma. Antigens of these TCRs are unknown. Profiled with immunoSEQ multiplex PCR; TCRdb holds only in-frame clones, not every one. This table holds more than 30,000 clones, roughly 90% found once. The input for sequencing was PBMCs, taken from a glioma patient whose treatment included an IDH1 peptide vaccine. Source of these receptors: a man aged 40-50 years with glioma. Both conserved end residues are part of each CDR3. A D gene is named only where the DNA matches it firmly. The size of a clone is reported for some rows only, either as once, few or many, or as a class for expanded clones.

size	D	V	J	length	DNA	CDR3
-	-	TRBV7-9	TRBJ2-1	16	TGTGCCAGCAGCCCGACCGGGACACCAAACTACAATGAGCAGTTCTTC	CASSPTGTPNYNEQFF
-	-	TRBV25-1	TRBJ2-1	16	TGTGCCAGCAGTGATCACCGGGACTTCTTTTACAATGAGCAGTTCTTC	CASSDHRDFFYNEQFF
-	-	TRBV6-1	TRBJ2-4	13	TGTGCCAGCCGCCCGATGGGGGGAAACATTCAGTACTTC	CASRPMGGNIQYF
once	-	TRBV28	TRBJ2-7	15	TGTGCCAGCAGTTTAGGGGGAAGGACCGCCTACGAGCAGTACTTC	CASSLGGRTAYEQYF
-	-	TRBV19	TRBJ1-5	13	TGTGCCAGTAGGAGGCAAGGGAATCAGCCCCAGCATTTT	CASRRQGNQPQHF
-	-	TRBV30	TRBJ1-3	13	TGTGCCTGGAGTATAGCCTCTCGAAACACCATATATTTT	CAWSIASRNTIYF
-	TRBD2	TRBV30	TRBJ2-3	14	TGTGCCTGGAGTCGGGGGGGGCCCACAGATACGCAGTATTTT	CAWSRGGPTDTQYF
-	-	TRBV2	TRBJ2-1	12	TGTGCCAGCGGGAGGACCATCAATGAGCAGTTCTTC	CASGRTINEQFF
-	-	TRBV5-6	TRBJ1-3	17	TGTGCCAGCAGCTCCTTCAGATTAGCTAGCTCTGGAAACACCATATATTTT	CASSSFRLASSGNTIYF
-	TRBD1	TRBV30	TRBJ1-5	13	TGTGCCTGGAGTACAGGGGGCAATCAGCCCCAGCATTTT	CAWSTGGNQPQHF
-	-	TRBV5-1	TRBJ2-3	14	TGCGCCAGCAGCCCCGGGCCCAACAGAGATACGCAGTATTTT	CASSPGPNRDTQYF
-	TRBD1	TRBV30	TRBJ2-2	16	TGTGCCTGGAGGAGGGCTGAGGGGGCCCACACCGGGGAGCTGTTTTTT	CAWRRAEGAHTGELFF
few	TRBD2	TRBV5-1	TRBJ2-3	16	TGCGCCAGCAGCTTGCGGGAGGGTTCTAGCACAGATACGCAGTATTTT	CASSLREGSSTDTQYF
-	-	TRBV7-2	TRBJ2-2	14	TGTGCCAGCAGCTTCGACAGCGCCACCGGGGAGCTGTTTTTT	CASSFDSATGELFF
-	-	TRBV25-1	TRBJ1-4	12	TGTGCCAGCAGTGAAAAAGATGAAAAACTGTTTTTT	CASSEKDEKLFF
-	TRBD1	TRBV14	TRBJ1-1	15	TGTGCCAGCAGCCAAGATCACAGGGGGTACACTGAAGCTTTCTTT	CASSQDHRGYTEAFF
-	-	TRBV12-1	TRBJ2-3	18	TGTGCCAGCAGCTTTGTCGTGAGTATTTCGGGCGGCGCAGATACGCAGTATTTT	CASSFVVSISGGADTQYF
-	-	TRBV28	TRBJ1-6	16	TGTGCCAGCACCCCAACCCCGAGCTCCTATAATTCACCCCTCCACTTT	CASTPTPSSYNSPLHF
-	-	TRBV28	TRBJ1-4	15	TGTGCCAGCCAGAGCACGGGCTCGCGATGGGAAAAACTGTTTTTT	CASQSTGSRWEKLFF
-	TRBD2	TRBV10-1	TRBJ2-1	19	TGCGCCAGCAGTCCCGGACAAAGGGGTAGGACTAGCAGGGACAATGAGCAGTTCTTC	CASSPGQRGRTSRDNEQFF
-	-	TRBV9	TRBJ2-7	15	TGTGCCAGCAGCCAGGCGGGCGGGATAAACCACGAGCAGTACTTC	CASSQAGGINHEQYF
-	-	TRBV15	TRBJ2-6	19	TGTGCCACCAGCAGAGATCTAAGTTCGGGGGCGTTTGGGGCCAACGTCCTGACTTTC	CATSRDLSSGAFGANVLTF
-	-	TRBV28	TRBJ1-2	13	TGTGCCAGCAGTTTAAACAGGGTGAGAGGCTACACCTTC	CASSLNRVRGYTF
-	TRBD1	TRBV7-9	TRBJ2-7	14	TGTGCCAGCAGGGGATCGGGACAGGCCTACGAGCAGTACTTC	CASRGSGQAYEQYF
-	TRBD2	TRBV5-4	TRBJ2-3	15	TGTGCCAGCAGCTTACGACTAGCGGCCACAGATACGCAGTATTTT	CASSLRLAATDTQYF
-	-	TRBV19	TRBJ2-7	16	TGTGCCAGTAGTATCTCCTCGGGCCTTAACTCCTACGAGCAGTACTTC	CASSISSGLNSYEQYF
-	-	TRBV6-6	TRBJ2-1	15	TGTGCCAGCAGTTCCATCTGGGCGGAGGGCGATGAGCAGTTCTTC	CASSSIWAEGDEQFF
-	-	TRBV27	TRBJ1-1	17	TGTGCCAGCAGGGTTTCCGACAGGCCCACCATGAACACTGAAGCTTTCTTT	CASRVSDRPTMNTEAFF
-	-	TRBV30	TRBJ1-5	13	TGTGCCTGGGGGATGGGGGGCGCCCCTCCCCAGCATTTT	CAWGMGGAPPQHF
-	-	TRBV28	TRBJ1-4	14	TGTGCCAGCAGACACGGGATTGATGGTGAAAAACTGTTTTTT	CASRHGIDGEKLFF
-	-	TRBV28	TRBJ2-2	11	TGTGCCAGCAGTTTTACCGGGGAGCTGTTTTTT	CASSFTGELFF
-	-	TRBV2	TRBJ1-1	13	TGTGCCAGCAGCAGGTCTTGGAACACTGAAGCTTTCTTT	CASSRSWNTEAFF
-	-	TRBV28	TRBJ2-6	15	TGTGCCAGCAGTTTCTCTATTGCTGGGGCCAACGTCCTGACTTTC	CASSFSIAGANVLTF
-	-	TRBV7-2	TRBJ2-5	12	TGTGCCAGCGCTACCCTTGGGGAGACCCAGTACTTC	CASATLGETQYF
-	-	TRBV5-1	TRBJ1-3	16	TGCGCCAGCAGCTTGGATCTGAGAGTTTTTGGAAACACCATATATTTT	CASSLDLRVFGNTIYF
-	TRBD1	TRBV11-2	TRBJ1-2	15	TGTGCCAGCAGCTCTAGCCCCGACAGGGGAGAGGGCTACACCTTC	CASSSSPDRGEGYTF
once	-	TRBV10-3	TRBJ2-1	15	TGTGCCATCAGTGTAAGGTCAGGGGCGCGTAATGAGCAGTTCTTC	CAISVRSGARNEQFF
-	-	TRBV5-6	TRBJ2-1	15	TGTGCCAGCAGCGACCGGTACCCCTCCTACAATGAGCAGTTCTTC	CASSDRYPSYNEQFF
-	TRBD1	TRBV7-2	TRBJ1-3	16	TGTGCCAGCAGCTTGGGACAGGGCGTCTCTGGAAACACCATATATTTT	CASSLGQGVSGNTIYF
-	TRBD1	TRBV4-1	TRBJ1-2	15	TGCGCCAGCAGCCGATCTGAAGGGGGCGCTTATGGCTACACCTTC	CASSRSEGGAYGYTF
-	-	TRBV19	TRBJ1-4	15	TGTGCCAGTAGTAAACAGACAGGAGGTAATGAAAAACTGTTTTTT	CASSKQTGGNEKLFF
-	-	TRBV19	TRBJ1-2	14	TGTGCCAGTAGTATAGAGACCTCCTTATATGGCTACACCTTC	CASSIETSLYGYTF
once	-	TRBV7-2	TRBJ2-1	14	TGTGCCAGCAGCTTGCAACGGACCTACAATGAGCAGTTCTTC	CASSLQRTYNEQFF
medium-sized	-	TRBV6-6	TRBJ1-5	10	TGTGCCGCGGGGAATCAGCCCCAGCATTTT	CAAGNQPQHF
-	-	TRBV5-4	TRBJ1-4	12	TGTGCCAGCAGCCGGGACGTTGAAAAACTGTTTTTT	CASSRDVEKLFF
-	-	TRBV5-1	TRBJ2-2	16	TGCGCCAGCAGGTCGAGGGTCGGAGGTAGTGCCGGGGAGCTGTTTTTT	CASRSRVGGSAGELFF
once	TRBD1	TRBV7-9	TRBJ2-1	16	TGTGCCAGCAGCGACGGACAGGGAAATATCTACAATGAGCAGTTCTTC	CASSDGQGNIYNEQFF
-	-	TRBV4-3	TRBJ2-6	16	TGCGCCAGCAGCCAAGATTTTGGGGTTGGGGCCAACGTCCTGACTTTC	CASSQDFGVGANVLTF
-	-	TRBV5-5	TRBJ1-2	13	TGTGCCAGCAGCTTTGAGGGCTCCCATGGCTACACCTTC	CASSFEGSHGYTF
-	TRBD1	TRBV28	TRBJ1-4	14	TGTGCCAGCAGTGGACAGGGTGTAGGGGAAAAACTGTTTTTT	CASSGQGVGEKLFF
-	-	TRBV6-5	TRBJ1-1	13	TGTGCCAGCAGCTGGTACCCGAACACTGAAGCTTTCTTT	CASSWYPNTEAFF
-	-	TRBV29-1	TRBJ1-1	14	TGCAGCGTTGCATCAGGGGCCGCGAACACTGAAGCTTTCTTT	CSVASGAANTEAFF
-	-	TRBV27	TRBJ2-3	17	TGTGCCAGCAGTTTATGGTGGCCTACCAGTCGCAGAGATACGCAGTATTTT	CASSLWWPTSRRDTQYF
-	TRBD1	TRBV18	TRBJ1-5	16	TGTGCCAGCTCACGGACAGGGGTGAGCAAGAATCAGCCCCAGCATTTT	CASSRTGVSKNQPQHF
-	TRBD1	TRBV25-1	TRBJ2-7	14	TGTGCCAGCAGTGGACCGGGACAGGGTTACGAGCAGTACTTC	CASSGPGQGYEQYF
-	-	TRBV28	TRBJ2-7	12	TGTGCCACCCGGGACCCGATGGTCGAGCAGTACTTC	CATRDPMVEQYF
-	-	TRBV28	TRBJ1-6	15	TGTGCCAGCATCGATGGCAGGACTTTTAATTCACCCCTCCACTTT	CASIDGRTFNSPLHF